These 17 T cell receptor beta chains were all obtained from the same sample, sequenced in a study of blood T cell repertoires in COVID-19. Method: immunoSEQ multiplex PCR; TCRdb's copy keeps in-frame clones and lacks some. The repertoire includes 100,000 to 150,000 clones, 85% of them detected once, and roughly a quarter sits in the top ten. Input material: peripheral blood. Receptors were obtained from a woman older than 75 with acute or convalescent COVID-19.

This clone was counted a single time. V gene TRBV2 combines with J gene TRBJ1-2; D uncertain. The V end lost 2 bases, the J end lost 2 bases, and 6 bases lay between the germline ends. The CDR3 covers 13 residues. CDR1 SNHLY and CDR2 FYNNEI come from the germline V gene. CDR3 nucleotides: TGTGCCAGCAGTGAAAGCCAAAACTATGGCTACACCTTC. Its translation is CASSESQNYGYTF.

V and J are TRBV6-6 and TRBJ1-2; tentative D call: TRBD1 (6 bases). The CDR3 contains 15 residues. V shed 9 bases and J shed 0 bases, with 17 bases lying between them. Germline lookup yields CDR1 MNHNY and CDR2 SVGAGI (reference sequence). In nucleotides, the CDR3 is TGTGCCAGTATGGGGGCAGCCCGAGCTAACTATGGCTACACCTTC. Its protein is CASMGAARANYGYTF.

This clone was counted a few times. The rearrangement links TRBV5-4 to TRBJ2-5, with 7 bases that match TRBD2. The trim removed 2 bases at V and 3 bases at J, leaving 4 bases unmatched. Germline V gene sequence: CDR1 SGHNT, CDR2 YYREEE (reference sequence). The CDR3 extends over 14 amino acids. The chain's CDR3 is CASSFGGTEETQYF. Here the CDR3 DNA reads TGTGCCAGCAGCTTCGGGGGGACGGAAGAGACCCAGTACTTC. Filled out from reference TRBV5-4 and TRBJ2-5, the complete variable domain reads ETGVTQSPTHLIKTRGQQVTLRCSSQSGHNTVSWYQQALGQGPQFIFQYYREEENGRGNFPPRFSGLQFPNYSSELNVNALELDDSALYLCASSFGGTEETQYFGPGTRLLVL.

The chain joins TRBV7-4 to TRBJ1-5; D gene ambiguous. Trimming took off 1 base at V and 3 bases at J, with 25 bases between the two ends. Germline V lookup: CDR1 SGHVT, CDR2 SQSDAQ. The CDR3 is 20 amino acids. The CDR3 DNA reads TGTGCCAGCAGCTTAGTATCAGACGAGGGCAGCATGATCTTCAATCAGCCCCAGCATTTT. Translating it yields CASSLVSDEGSMIFNQPQHF.

V usage is TRBV12-3 or TRBV12-4 and J usage is TRBJ1-2, with 8 bases lining up with TRBD1. CDR3 length: 12 residues. V shed 7 bases and J 8 bases; nucleotides not matched to a gene: 6. The CDR3 reads CASIQGALGYTF. The CDR3 coding sequence is TGTGCCAGCATCCAGGGGGCCTTGGGCTACACCTTC.

The rearrangement uses TRBV2 and TRBJ1-1; the match to TRBD1 covers 10 bases. CDR3 length: 16 residues. The V gene end was trimmed by 7 bases and the J gene end by 2 bases; junction bases not matched to a gene: 10. Germline V gene lookup returns CDR1 SNHLY and CDR2 FYNNEI. The CDR3 is CASTLNRDRGNTEAFF. As DNA, the CDR3 is TGTGCCAGCACCCTTAACCGGGACAGGGGCAACACTGAAGCTTTCTTT.

The CDR3 coding sequence is TGTGCCACGAACCCTCGACGGAGCTATAATTCACCCCTCCACTTT. It yields the protein CATNPRRSYNSPLHF. The V and J genes are TRBV5-6 and TRBJ1-6, with D unclear. V lost 9 bases and J 3 bases, leaving 16 bases between the germline ends. The CDR3 is 15 amino acids. The germline CDR1 and CDR2 sequences are SGHDT and YYEEEE.

This chain links TRBV2 with TRBJ1-5; the D gene is possibly TRBD1 (5 bases). V lost 2 bases and J lost 6, with 11 bases in between. Germline V lookup: CDR1 SNHLY, CDR2 FYNNEI. The CDR3 is 14 residues long. The CDR3 sequence is CASSEIAGSQPQHF. The CDR3 DNA is TGTGCCAGCAGTGAAATTGCAGGGTCTCAGCCCCAGCATTTT. Variable domain in full (rest from reference TRBV2 and TRBJ1-5): EPEVTQTPSHQVTQMGQEVILRCVPISNHLYFYWYRQILGQKVEFLVSFYNNEISEKSEIFDDQFSVERPDGSNFTLKIRSTKLEDSAMYFCASSEIAGSQPQHFGDGTRLSIL.

The gene calls are TRBV27 and TRBJ1-1; 8 positions match TRBD1. The V segment lost 5 bases and the J segment 1 base; nucleotides outside the gene matches: 9. CDR3 length equals 16 residues. CDR1 and CDR2 from the germline V gene are MNHEY and SMNVEV (reference sequence). This chain's CDR3 is CASSPTQDRANTEAFF. The CDR3 DNA reads TGTGCCAGCAGTCCTACTCAGGACAGGGCGAACACTGAAGCTTTCTTT.

V gene TRBV5-1 combines with J gene TRBJ2-5; 7 bases align to TRBD2. The CDR3 has 14 amino acids. The trim removed 0 bases at V and 3 bases at J, leaving 2 bases unmatched. From germline, CDR1 is SGHRS and CDR2 YFSETQ. The CDR3 region is CASSLVGGKETQYF. In nucleotides, the CDR3 is TGCGCCAGCAGCTTGGTGGGGGGGAAAGAGACCCAGTACTTC.

J is TRBJ1-6 and V is TRBV7-9; TRBD1 is a possible D gene (5 bases). Trimming removed 1 base at V and 10 bases at J, with 14 bases between. CDR1 is SEHNR and CDR2 is FQNEAQ in the germline V gene (reference sequence). The CDR3 consists of 15 residues. DNA of the CDR3: TGTGCCAGCAGCTTAGGACGAACAGGTCTCTCACCCCTCCACTTT. This sequence encodes CASSLGRTGLSPLHF.

The V gene is TRBV13, the J gene TRBJ1-1; D unresolved. The germline V and J ends were trimmed by 0 bases and 11 bases, with 7 bases remaining between them. The CDR3 length is 11 residues. Germline V gene lookup returns CDR1 PRHDT and CDR2 FYEKMQ (reference sequence). The CDR3, as DNA: TGTGCCAGCAGCTTAGGTCAGTTGGCTTTCTTT. It is translated as CASSLGQLAFF.

The chain couples TRBV4-3 to TRBJ1-1; the D gene is possibly TRBD1 (6 bases). This CDR3 spans 14 amino acids. CDR1 and CDR2 from the germline V gene are LGHNA and YSLEER. Trimming left V 5 bases short and J 1 base short, with 11 bases between. This CDR3 reads CASSLQQGNTEAFF. CDR3 coding DNA: TGCGCCAGCAGCTTGCAACAGGGGAACACTGAAGCTTTCTTT.

This clone appeared a single time. The chain couples TRBV2 to TRBJ2-7, with 7 bases matching TRBD1. Trimming took 6 bases from V and 0 from J; bases not matched to a gene: 11. The CDR3 is made up of 16 amino acids. Germline loops: CDR1 SNHLY, CDR2 FYNNEI. The CDR3 region is CASRRPGQSYSYEQYV. CDR3 DNA sequence: TGTGCCAGCAGGAGACCGGGACAGTCCTACTCCTACGAGCAGTACGTC.

The rearrangement links TRBV18 to TRBJ1-1; 7 nucleotides match TRBD1. Germline CDR1 and CDR2: KGHSH and LQKENI. This CDR3 spans 12 amino acids. J was trimmed by 7 bases and V by 2 bases; bases with no gene match: 1. The CDR3 is CASSPRTGEAFF. As DNA, the CDR3 is TGTGCCAGCTCACCAAGGACAGGTGAAGCTTTCTTT.

This chain uses TRBV7-3 with TRBJ1-6; D might be TRBD1 (5 bases). Trimming cost V 5 bases and J 10 bases, with 15 bases left between them. The CDR3 sequence is 14 residues long. Germline CDR1 reads SGHTA; CDR2 reads FQGTGA. CDR3 DNA: TGTGCCAGCAGCCTTCAGGGCGGTAGCTCACCCCTCCACTTT. Translating it yields CASSLQGGSSPLHF.

The chain recombines TRBV27 with TRBJ2-1, with 8 bases lining up with TRBD1. CDR1 MNHEY and CDR2 SMNVEV come from the germline V gene (reference sequence). The CDR3 has 14 amino acids. The J segment lost 9 bases and the V segment lost 6 bases, leaving 10 bases of the junction unmatched. The chain's CDR3 is CASSATGEYGEQFF. The CDR3 DNA is TGTGCCAGCAGCGCGACAGGGGAGTACGGTGAGCAGTTCTTC.